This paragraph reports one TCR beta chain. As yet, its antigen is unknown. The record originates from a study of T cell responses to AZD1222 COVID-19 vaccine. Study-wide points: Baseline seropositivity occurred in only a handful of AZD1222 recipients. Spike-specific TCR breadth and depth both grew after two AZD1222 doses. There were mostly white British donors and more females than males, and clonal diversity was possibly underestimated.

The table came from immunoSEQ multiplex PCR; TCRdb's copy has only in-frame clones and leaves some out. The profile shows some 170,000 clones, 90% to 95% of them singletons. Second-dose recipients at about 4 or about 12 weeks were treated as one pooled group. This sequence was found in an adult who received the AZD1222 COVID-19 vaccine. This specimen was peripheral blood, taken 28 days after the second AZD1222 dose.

This chain's CDR3 is CASSPTGERQPQHF. DNA of the CDR3: TGTGCCAGCAGTCCGACAGGGGAGCGACAGCCCCAGCATTTT. The chain recombines TRBV25-1 with TRBJ1-5, with 8 bases fitting TRBD1. Germline V gene sequence: CDR1 MGHDK, CDR2 SYGVNS. CDR3 length: 14 residues. J gave up 7 bases and V 5 bases, and 7 bases lay outside the gene matches. Drawing the rest from reference TRBV25-1 and TRBJ1-5, the complete variable domain is EADIYQTPRYLVIGTGKKITLECSQTMGHDKMYWYQQDPGMELHLIHYSYGVNSTEKGDLSSESTVSRIRTEHFPLTLESARPSHTSQYLCASSPTGERQPQHFGDGTRLSIL.